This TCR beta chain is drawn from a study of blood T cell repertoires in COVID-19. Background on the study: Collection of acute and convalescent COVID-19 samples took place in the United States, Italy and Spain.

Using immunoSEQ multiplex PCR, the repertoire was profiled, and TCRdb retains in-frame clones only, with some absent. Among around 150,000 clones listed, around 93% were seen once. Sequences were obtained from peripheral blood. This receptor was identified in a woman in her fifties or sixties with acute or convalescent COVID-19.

Written as DNA, the CDR3 is TGTGCCGTCGCGGAACTAGGGATCGGGTATAGGAACATTCAGTACTTC. Translating it yields CAVAELGIGYRNIQYF. This chain joins TRBV30 and TRBJ2-4, with D possibly matching TRBD2 (5 bases). Germline CDR1 and CDR2: GTSNPN and SVGIG (reference sequence). The CDR3 runs to 16 residues. Trimming cost V 8 bases and J 7 bases, with 27 bases left between them. Full variable domain (outside the CDR3, taken from reference TRBV30 and TRBJ2-4): SQTIHQWPATLVQPVGSPLSLECTVEGTSNPNLYWYRQAAGRGLQLLFYSVGIGQISSEVPQNLSASRPQDRQFILSSKKLLLSDSGFYLCAVAELGIGYRNIQYFGAGTRLSVL.